What follows are 22 T cell receptor beta chains derived from one specimen sequenced in a study of shared clonotypes between healthy human individuals. This table comes from immunoSEQ multiplex PCR, and its TCRdb copy is limited to in-frame clones, with some not included. The repertoire holds 640,000 or so clones, 55% to 75% seen once, with approximately 1.8% in the top ten. The sample was memory CD4+ T cells sorted from blood. Subset: CD45RA-negative fraction. These receptors were taken from a woman aged 30 to 39 in good health.

This clone was found a few times. The chain joins TRBV28 to TRBJ2-7; weak D call: TRBD1 (5 bases). The V and J ends lost 5 bases and 0 bases respectively, with 14 bases between them. Germline loops: CDR1 MDHEN, CDR2 SYDVKM. CDR3 size: 15 residues. The CDR3 sequence is CASSVPDTSSYEQYF. DNA for the CDR3: TGTGCCAGCAGTGTACCGGACACGAGCTCCTACGAGCAGTACTTC.

This clone was seen at least ten times. Within the sample, other DNA sequences also encode this same CDR3. The chain recombines TRBV7-9 with TRBJ2-1; D assignment may be TRBD1 or TRBD2 (6 bases each). Per germline, CDR1 SEHNR and CDR2 FQNEAQ (reference sequence). The germline V and J ends were trimmed by 5 bases and 5 bases, with 16 bases remaining between them. The CDR3 has 15 residues. The CDR3 bases are TGTGCCAGCAGCCCGCCCGGAGGGGGTAACAATGAGCAGTTCTTC. Protein product: CASSPPGGGNNEQFF.

J is TRBJ1-5 and V is TRBV6-5; 7 bases line up with TRBD1. J was trimmed by 7 bases and V by 8 bases; bases with no gene match: 8. There are 13 residues in the CDR3. Germline CDR1 is MNHEY and CDR2 is SVGAGI. CDR3 region: CASCRGHSQPQHF. As DNA, the CDR3 is TGTGCCAGCTGTAGGGGGCATAGCCAGCCCCAGCATTTT.

V is TRBV9 and J is TRBJ2-7, with D unclear. The CDR3 runs to 14 residues. Germline loops: CDR1 SGDLS, CDR2 YYNGEE. V was cut by 4 bases and J by 1 base, with 12 bases left in between. The DNA of the CDR3 is TGTGCCAGCAGCCCCGACATCCCTTCCTACGAGCAGTACTTC. Protein: CASSPDIPSYEQYF.

Notes on this clone: This may stem from a read error, because a much larger clone lies one nucleotide away. V gene TRBV29-1 combines with J gene TRBJ2-7; TRBD1 matches 11 bases. The ends lost 6 bases at V and 5 bases at J; junction bases unmatched: 9. Germline lookup yields CDR1 SQVTM and CDR2 ANQGSEA. This CDR3 region has 14 residues. The DNA of the CDR3 is TGCAGCGTAGGAGGGGGACAGGGGGGGGACGAGCAGTACTTC. Amino acid sequence: CSVGGGQGGDEQYF.

This clone has a single count. This chain connects TRBV4-2 to TRBJ2-5; 8 bases map to TRBD2. The germline gives CDR1 LGHNA, CDR2 YNFKEQ. The CDR3 sequence is 16 residues long. V lost 0 bases and J lost 4; bases outside the gene matches: 7. DNA of the CDR3: TGTGCCAGCAGCCAAGATTCCGGGAGGGGTGGAGAGACCCAGTACTTC. Translating gives CASSQDSGRGGETQYF.

This clone was observed once. The rearrangement links TRBV5-1 to TRBJ2-1; TRBD2 is a possible D gene (6 bases). The CDR3 has 15 residues. The ends were cut back, 0 bases at V and 7 bases at J, with 14 bases in the middle. From germline, CDR1 is SGHRS and CDR2 YFSETQ. This chain's CDR3 is CASSLVASAENEQFF. The DNA of the CDR3 is TGCGCCAGCAGCTTGGTTGCTAGCGCGGAGAATGAGCAGTTCTTC.

The chain uses TRBV27 and TRBJ2-7; 7 bases agree with TRBD2. Germline V gene lookup returns CDR1 MNHEY and CDR2 SMNVEV (reference sequence). With 5 bases clipped from V and 6 bases from J, the junction kept 10 bases outside the gene matches. CDR3 length equals 14 residues. This CDR3 is CASSPRLAAAEQYF. CDR3 DNA sequence: TGTGCCAGCAGTCCGAGACTAGCAGCAGCCGAGCAGTACTTC.

This rearrangement joins TRBV27 to TRBJ1-5; D gene uncertain. This CDR3 comprises 14 residues. Deletions cut 2 bases from V and 0 bases from J, with 5 bases between. Germline CDR1 MNHEY, CDR2 SMNVEV (reference sequence). The CDR3 is CASSLQYSNQPQHF. The CDR3 coding sequence is TGTGCCAGCAGTTTACAATATAGCAATCAGCCCCAGCATTTT.

The chain carries TRBV5-1 and TRBJ1-1; D is uncertain. The CDR3 has 13 residues. From germline, CDR1 is SGHRS and CDR2 YFSETQ. Trimming left V 4 bases short and J 2 bases short, with 9 bases between. CDR3 loop: CASSPDPNTEAFF. Here the CDR3 DNA reads TGCGCCAGCAGCCCCGACCCTAACACTGAAGCTTTCTTT.

The chain links TRBV6-5 to TRBJ2-2; a possible D gene is TRBD1 (5 bases). This CDR3 is 14 amino acids long. V was cut by 0 bases and J by 11 bases, with 13 bases left in between. CDR1 MNHEY and CDR2 SVGAGI come from the germline V gene. The CDR3 spells CASSYSSQGYELFF. CDR3 bases: TGTGCCAGCAGTTACTCGAGCCAGGGTTACGAGCTGTTTTTT.

This clone was counted only a few times. The chain uses TRBV28 and TRBJ2-1; D ambiguous. V shed 9 bases and J shed 6 bases, with 21 bases lying between them. The germline V gene has CDR1 MDHEN and CDR2 SYDVKM. There are 15 residues in the CDR3. The CDR3 here is CASRLGMSRSNEQFF. CDR3 nucleotide sequence: TGTGCCAGTCGGCTGGGGATGAGCAGGTCCAATGAGCAGTTCTTC.

The V call is TRBV5-1, the J call TRBJ1-4; the D gene is possibly TRBD1 (5 bases). This CDR3 is 15 amino acids long. CDR1 and CDR2 (germline): SGHRS, YFSETQ. Trimming shortened V by 3 bases and J by 5 bases, and 14 bases separated the two germline ends. CDR3 sequence reads: CASSSTTVPNEKLFF. CDR3 in DNA: TGCGCCAGCAGCTCCACGACAGTTCCCAATGAAAAACTGTTTTTT.

This chain connects TRBV23-1 to TRBJ2-7; 7 bases are a match to TRBD1. TRBV23-1 falls under the ORF class, with uncertain function. The CDR3 has 12 amino acids. V lost 10 bases to trimming and J lost 4 bases; unmatched junction nucleotides: 7. The CDR3: CATPPGQYEQYF. The CDR3 region has the DNA TGCGCCACCCCGCCGGGACAGTACGAGCAGTACTTC.

The chain combines TRBV7-2 with TRBJ2-7, with D perhaps TRBD1 (6 bases). The CDR3 spans 17 residues. Germline V lookup: CDR1 SGHTA, CDR2 FQGNSA. The germline V and J ends were trimmed by 3 bases and 6 bases, with 24 bases remaining between them. The CDR3 bases are TGTGCCAGCAGCTTTGACCCGGAAAGGGGGTACTATAGCGAGCAGTACTTC. Translated, it gives CASSFDPERGYYSEQYF.

In DNA form, the CDR3 reads TGTGCCACCGCCCCTCAGGGGATAAATGAAAAACTGTTTTTT. This codes for CATAPQGINEKLFF. J is TRBJ1-4 and V is TRBV2, with D possibly being TRBD1 (6 bases). The germline V and J ends were trimmed by 10 bases and 5 bases, with 17 bases remaining between them. From germline, CDR1 is SNHLY and CDR2 FYNNEI. There are 14 residues in the CDR3.

Regarding this clone: A much bigger clone sits one base away, suggesting this may be a read error. This specimen includes other DNA sequences encoding the same CDR3. The chain uses TRBV7-9 and TRBJ2-2; D not resolved. Trimming shortened V by 3 bases and J by 4 bases, and 3 bases separated the two germline ends. CDR3 length: 12 amino acids. CDR1 and CDR2 from the germline V gene are SEHNR and FQNEAQ (reference sequence). CDR3 residues: CASSLTTGELFF. CDR3 nucleotides: TGTGCCAGCAGCTTGACCACCGGGGAGCTGTTTTTT.

This clone appeared a single time. This chain joins TRBV28 and TRBJ1-4; D uncertain. The CDR3 is 14 residues long. V shed 8 bases and J shed 0 bases, with 10 bases lying between them. Per germline, CDR1 MDHEN and CDR2 SYDVKM. CDR3: CASGLMATNEKLFF. CDR3 sequence (DNA): TGTGCCAGCGGCCTCATGGCAACTAATGAAAAACTGTTTTTT.

The chain couples TRBV19 to TRBJ2-1, with unresolved D. The CDR3 loop spans 15 amino acids. V was trimmed by 3 bases and J by 0 bases, leaving 9 bases between them. CDR1 and CDR2 from the germline V gene are LNHDA and SQIVND (reference sequence). The CDR3 region is CASSIGPSSYNEQFF. CDR3 coding DNA: TGTGCCAGTAGTATCGGCCCTAGCTCCTACAATGAGCAGTTCTTC.

Concerning this clone itself: At the DNA level, this CDR3 is encoded by other sequences in the same sample as well. The chain links TRBV14 to TRBJ2-1; no clear D. V gave up 3 bases and J gave up 3 bases, with 6 bases separating them. Germline V gene sequence: CDR1 SGHDN, CDR2 FVKESK. This CDR3 spans 13 amino acids. CDR3 nucleotide sequence: TGTGCCAGCAGCCAGGACCTCTACAATGAGCAGTTCTTC. Translating it yields CASSQDLYNEQFF.

V is TRBV25-1 and J is TRBJ1-3; a weak D match, TRBD1 (6 bases). V was clipped by 3 bases and J by 8 bases, with 17 bases between them. The CDR3 length is 15 residues. Germline loops: CDR1 MGHDK, CDR2 SYGVNS. The chain's CDR3 is CASSDPRGAGDTIYF. In DNA, the CDR3 is TGTGCCAGCAGTGATCCCCGGGGGGCTGGGGACACCATATATTTT.

This sequence joins TRBV11-2 and TRBJ2-1; TRBD2 matches at 13 bases. The J segment lost 7 bases and the V segment lost 5 bases, leaving 11 bases of the junction unmatched. The CDR3 is 17 amino acids. CDR1 and CDR2 from the germline V gene are SGHAT and FQNNGV. The CDR3, as DNA: TGTGCCAGCAGCATATCATCCGGGACTAGCGGGATGAATGAGCAGTTCTTC. Residues: CASSISSGTSGMNEQFF.